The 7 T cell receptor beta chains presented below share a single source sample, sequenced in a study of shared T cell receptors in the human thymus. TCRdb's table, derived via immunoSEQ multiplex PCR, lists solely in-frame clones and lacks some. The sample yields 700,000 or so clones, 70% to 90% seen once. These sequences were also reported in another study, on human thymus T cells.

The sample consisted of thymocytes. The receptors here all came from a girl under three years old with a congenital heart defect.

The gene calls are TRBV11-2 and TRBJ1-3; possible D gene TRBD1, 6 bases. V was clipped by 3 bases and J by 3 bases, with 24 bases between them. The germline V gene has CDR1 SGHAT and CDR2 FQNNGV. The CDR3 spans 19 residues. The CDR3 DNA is TGTGCCAGCAGCTTCCGGGGGGGGCGCGGGATAATCAGTGGAAACACCATATATTTT. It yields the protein CASSFRGGRGIISGNTIYF.

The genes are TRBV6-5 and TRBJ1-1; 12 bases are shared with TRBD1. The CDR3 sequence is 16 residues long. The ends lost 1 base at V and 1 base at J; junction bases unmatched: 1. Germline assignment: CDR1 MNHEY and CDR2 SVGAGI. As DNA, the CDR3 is TGTGCCAGCAGTTACTGGGACAGGGGGCGGAACACTGAAGCTTTCTTT. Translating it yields CASSYWDRGRNTEAFF.

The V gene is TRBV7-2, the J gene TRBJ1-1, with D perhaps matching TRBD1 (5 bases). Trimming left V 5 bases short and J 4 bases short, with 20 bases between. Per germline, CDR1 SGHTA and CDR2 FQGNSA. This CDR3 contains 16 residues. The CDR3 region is CASSLTGGPLVTEAFF. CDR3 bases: TGTGCCAGCAGCCTGACCGGGGGACCCCTGGTCACTGAAGCTTTCTTT.

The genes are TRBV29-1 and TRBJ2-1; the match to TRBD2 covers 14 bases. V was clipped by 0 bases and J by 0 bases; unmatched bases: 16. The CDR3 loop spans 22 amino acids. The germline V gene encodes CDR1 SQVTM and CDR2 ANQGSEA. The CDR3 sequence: CSVEDPPDGTSGGSSSYNEQFF. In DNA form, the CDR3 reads TGCAGCGTTGAAGATCCCCCCGATGGGACTAGCGGGGGATCTAGCTCCTACAATGAGCAGTTCTTC.

CDR3 sequence reads: CASRRTPSSYEQYF. The CDR3 DNA is TGCGCCAGCAGGAGGACACCTAGCTCCTACGAGCAGTACTTC. The J gene is TRBJ2-7, the V gene TRBV5-1; the D gene is possibly TRBD1 (5 bases). In germline, CDR1 is SGHRS, CDR2 YFSETQ. V shed 5 bases and J shed 0 bases, with 12 bases lying between them. This CDR3 has 14 amino acids.

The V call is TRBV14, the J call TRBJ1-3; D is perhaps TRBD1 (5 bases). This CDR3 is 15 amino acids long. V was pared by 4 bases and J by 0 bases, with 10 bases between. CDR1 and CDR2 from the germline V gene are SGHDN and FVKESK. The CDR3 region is CASSREQVSGNTIYF. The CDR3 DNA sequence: TGTGCCAGCAGCCGGGAACAGGTCTCTGGAAACACCATATATTTT.

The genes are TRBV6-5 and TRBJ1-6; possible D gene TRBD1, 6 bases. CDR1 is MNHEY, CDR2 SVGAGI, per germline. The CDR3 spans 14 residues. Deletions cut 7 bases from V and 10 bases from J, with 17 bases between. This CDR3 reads CASTRRGGGSPLHF. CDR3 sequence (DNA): TGTGCCAGCACCAGACGAGGGGGGGGATCACCCCTCCACTTT.